This TCR beta chain is from a study of blood T cell repertoires in COVID-19. Study-level background: The samples span acute and convalescent COVID-19 from the United States, Italy and Spain. Nucleic acid was either cDNA or gDNA, and it came from T cells, B-cell-depleted T cells, or PBMCs.

There are 12 residues in the CDR3. Germline V gives CDR1 SEHNR, CDR2 FQNEAQ (reference sequence). The germline V and J ends were trimmed by 0 bases and 16 bases, with 13 bases remaining between them. Original analysis: Reference gene primers were amplified, and this amplification served to estimate nucleated cell counts. Assay used: immunoSEQ multiplex PCR; TCRdb lists only in-frame clones, some missing. D and trimming come from the DNA, and the V and J calls and clone size come from that table. The sample records 25,000 to 35,000 clones, about 87% being singletons. The V call is TRBV7-9, the J call TRBJ2-1; D might be TRBD2 (6 bases). The origin of this receptor is a man in his sixties or seventies with active COVID-19. Sequencing was carried out using peripheral blood. CDR3 sequence reads: CASSLAEGGVFF. In nucleotides, the CDR3 is TGTGCCAGCAGCTTAGCGGAGGGCGGGGTCTTCTTC. Drawing the rest from reference TRBV7-9 and TRBJ2-1, the complete variable domain is DTGVSQNPRHKITKRGQNVTFRCDPISEHNRLYWYRQTLGQGPEFLTYFQNEAQLEKSRLLSDRFSAERPKGSFSTLEIQRTEQGDSAMYLCASSLAEGGVFFGPGTRLTVL.